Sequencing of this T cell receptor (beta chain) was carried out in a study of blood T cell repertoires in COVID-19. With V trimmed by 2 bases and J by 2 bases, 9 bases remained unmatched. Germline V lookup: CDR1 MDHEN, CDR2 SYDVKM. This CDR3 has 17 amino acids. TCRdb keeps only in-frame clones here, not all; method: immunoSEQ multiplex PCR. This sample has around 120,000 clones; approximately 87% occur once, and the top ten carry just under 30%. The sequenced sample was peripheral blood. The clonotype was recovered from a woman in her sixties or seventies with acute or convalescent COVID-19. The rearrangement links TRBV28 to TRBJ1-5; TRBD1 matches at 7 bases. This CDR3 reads CASSLRRQGWGNQPQHF. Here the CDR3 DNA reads TGTGCCAGCAGTTTACGCCGACAGGGTTGGGGCAATCAGCCCCAGCATTTT.